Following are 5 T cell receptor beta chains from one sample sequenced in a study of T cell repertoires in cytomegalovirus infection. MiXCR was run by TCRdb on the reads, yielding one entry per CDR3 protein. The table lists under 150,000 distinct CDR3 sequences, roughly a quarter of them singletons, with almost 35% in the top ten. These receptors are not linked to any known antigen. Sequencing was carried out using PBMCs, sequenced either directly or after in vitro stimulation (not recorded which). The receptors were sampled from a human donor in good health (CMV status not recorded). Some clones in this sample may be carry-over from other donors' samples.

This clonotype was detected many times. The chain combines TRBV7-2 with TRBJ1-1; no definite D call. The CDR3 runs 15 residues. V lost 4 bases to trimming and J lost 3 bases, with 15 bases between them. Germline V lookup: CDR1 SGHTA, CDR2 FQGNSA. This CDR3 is CASSSVLIRYTEAFF. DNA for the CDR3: TGTGCCAGCAGCTCTGTCCTAATTAGGTACACTGAAGCTTTCTTT.

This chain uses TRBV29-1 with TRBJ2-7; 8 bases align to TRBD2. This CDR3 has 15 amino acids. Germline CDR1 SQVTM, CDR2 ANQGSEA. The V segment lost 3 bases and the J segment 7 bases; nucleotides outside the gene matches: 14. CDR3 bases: TGCAGCGTTGATACGGCTAGCGGGCCCCATGGGGAGCAGTACTTC. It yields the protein CSVDTASGPHGEQYF.

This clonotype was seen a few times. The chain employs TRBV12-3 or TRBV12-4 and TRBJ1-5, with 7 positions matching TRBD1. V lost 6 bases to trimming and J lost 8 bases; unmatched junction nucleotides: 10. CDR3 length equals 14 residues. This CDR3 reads CASRQTGFGEPQHF. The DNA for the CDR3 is TGTGCCAGCAGGCAGACAGGGTTCGGGGAGCCCCAGCATTTT.

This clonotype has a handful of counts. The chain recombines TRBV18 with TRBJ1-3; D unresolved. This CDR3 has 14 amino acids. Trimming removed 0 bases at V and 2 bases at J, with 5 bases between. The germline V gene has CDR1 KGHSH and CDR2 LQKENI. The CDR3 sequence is CASSPPTAGNTIYF. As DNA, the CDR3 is TGTGCCAGCTCACCACCGACTGCTGGAAACACCATATATTTT.

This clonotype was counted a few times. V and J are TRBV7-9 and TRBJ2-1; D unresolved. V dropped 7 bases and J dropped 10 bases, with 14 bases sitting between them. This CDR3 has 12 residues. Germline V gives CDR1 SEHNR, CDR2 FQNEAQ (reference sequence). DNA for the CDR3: TGTGCCAGCACCCTTTATGGCGCCGAGCAGTTCTTC. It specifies CASTLYGAEQFF.